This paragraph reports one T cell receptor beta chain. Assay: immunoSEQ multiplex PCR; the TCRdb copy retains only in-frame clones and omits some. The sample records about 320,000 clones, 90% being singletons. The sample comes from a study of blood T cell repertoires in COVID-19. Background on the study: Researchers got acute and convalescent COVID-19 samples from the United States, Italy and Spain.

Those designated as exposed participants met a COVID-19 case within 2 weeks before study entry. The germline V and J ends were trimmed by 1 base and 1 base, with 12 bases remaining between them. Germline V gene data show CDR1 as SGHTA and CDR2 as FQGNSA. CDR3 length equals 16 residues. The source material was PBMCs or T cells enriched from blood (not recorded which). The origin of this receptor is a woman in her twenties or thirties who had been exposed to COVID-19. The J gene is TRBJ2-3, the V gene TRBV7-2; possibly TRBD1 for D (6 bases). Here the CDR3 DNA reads TGTGCCAGCAGCTTAGTGGGGGCCCCTCGCACAGATACGCAGTATTTT. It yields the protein CASSLVGAPRTDTQYF.